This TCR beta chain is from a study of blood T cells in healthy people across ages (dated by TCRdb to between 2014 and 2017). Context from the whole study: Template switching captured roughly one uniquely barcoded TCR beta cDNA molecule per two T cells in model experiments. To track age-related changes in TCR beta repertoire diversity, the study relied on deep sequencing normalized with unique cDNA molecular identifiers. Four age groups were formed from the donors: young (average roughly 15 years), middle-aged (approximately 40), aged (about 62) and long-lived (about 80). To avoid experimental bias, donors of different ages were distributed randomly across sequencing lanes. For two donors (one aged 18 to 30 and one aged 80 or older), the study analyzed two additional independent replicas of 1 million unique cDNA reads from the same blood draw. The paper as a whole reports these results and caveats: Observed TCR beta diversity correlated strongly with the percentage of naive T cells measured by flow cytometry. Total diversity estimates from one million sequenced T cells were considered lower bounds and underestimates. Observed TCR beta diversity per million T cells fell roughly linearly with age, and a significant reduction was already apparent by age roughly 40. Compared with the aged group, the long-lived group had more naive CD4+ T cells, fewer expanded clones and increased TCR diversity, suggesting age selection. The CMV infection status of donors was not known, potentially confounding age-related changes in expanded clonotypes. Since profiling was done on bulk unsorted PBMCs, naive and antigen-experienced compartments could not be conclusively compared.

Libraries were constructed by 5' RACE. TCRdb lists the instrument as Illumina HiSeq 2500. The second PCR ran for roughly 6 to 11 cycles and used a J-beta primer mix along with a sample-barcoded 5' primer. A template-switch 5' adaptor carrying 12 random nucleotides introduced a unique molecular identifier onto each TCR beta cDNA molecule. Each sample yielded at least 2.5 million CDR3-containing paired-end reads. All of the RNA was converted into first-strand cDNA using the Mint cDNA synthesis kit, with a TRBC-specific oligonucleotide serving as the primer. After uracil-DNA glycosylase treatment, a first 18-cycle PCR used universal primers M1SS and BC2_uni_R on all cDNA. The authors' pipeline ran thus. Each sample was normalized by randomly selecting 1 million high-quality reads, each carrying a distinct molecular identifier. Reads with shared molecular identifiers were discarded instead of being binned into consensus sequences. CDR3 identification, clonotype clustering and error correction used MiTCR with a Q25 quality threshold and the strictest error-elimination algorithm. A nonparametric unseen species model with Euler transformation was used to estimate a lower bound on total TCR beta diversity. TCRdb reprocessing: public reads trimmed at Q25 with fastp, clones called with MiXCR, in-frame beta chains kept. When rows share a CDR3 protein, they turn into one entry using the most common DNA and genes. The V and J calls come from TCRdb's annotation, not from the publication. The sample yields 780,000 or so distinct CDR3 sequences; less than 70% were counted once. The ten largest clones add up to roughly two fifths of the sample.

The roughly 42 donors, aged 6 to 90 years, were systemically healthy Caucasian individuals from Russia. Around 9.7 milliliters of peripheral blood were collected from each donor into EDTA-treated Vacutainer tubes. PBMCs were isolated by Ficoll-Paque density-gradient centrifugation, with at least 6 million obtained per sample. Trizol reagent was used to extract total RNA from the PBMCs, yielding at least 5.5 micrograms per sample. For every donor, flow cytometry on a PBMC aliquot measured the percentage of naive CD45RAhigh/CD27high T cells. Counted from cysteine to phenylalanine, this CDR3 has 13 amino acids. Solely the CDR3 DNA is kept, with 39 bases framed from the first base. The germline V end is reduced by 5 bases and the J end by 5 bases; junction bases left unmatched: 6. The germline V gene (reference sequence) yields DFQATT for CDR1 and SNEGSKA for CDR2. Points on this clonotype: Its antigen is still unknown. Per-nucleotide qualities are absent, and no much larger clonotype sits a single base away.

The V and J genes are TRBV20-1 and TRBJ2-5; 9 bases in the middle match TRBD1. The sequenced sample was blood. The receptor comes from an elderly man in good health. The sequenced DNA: TGCAGTGCTTCGACAGGGGGAAGGGAGACCCAGTACTTC. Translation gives CSASTGGRETQYF.